A selection of T cell receptor beta chains follows, all from one sample in a study of CD8+ T cells in alopecia areata. Profiled with immunoSEQ multiplex PCR; TCRdb holds only in-frame clones, not every one. Counted here are roughly 170,000 clones, 59% occurring once; the ten biggest clones make up roughly 14%. Source: CD4+ T cells sorted from blood, taken at week 0. These receptors were taken from a human donor with alopecia areata. CDR3s include the opening cysteine and the closing phenylalanine or tryptophan. The order of the fields is D gene, J gene, clone size, V gene, CDR3 DNA, CDR3 protein. The D gene is left open where the match is weak. Some rows mark clone size as missing; the rest say once, few, many or name a class of expanded clone.

- | TRBJ1-2 | - | TRBV6-5 | TGTGCCAGCAGTTACGGGGGCCACCAAGGCAACTATGGCTACACCTTC | CASSYGGHQGNYGYTF
TRBD2 | TRBJ2-1 | - | TRBV27 | TGTGCCAGCAGTACCAGCGGGGGGGAAAACAATGAGCAGTTCTTC | CASSTSGGENNEQFF
- | TRBJ2-4 | - | TRBV2 | TGTGCCAGCAGAGGAACACTACTAGCCAAAAACATTCAGTACTTC | CASRGTLLAKNIQYF
TRBD1 | TRBJ1-6 | - | TRBV7-8 | TGTGCCAGCAGCTCTGGACAGGGGAGATCACCCCTCCACTTT | CASSSGQGRSPLHF
- | TRBJ2-7 | - | TRBV7-9 | TGTGCCAGCAGCTTAGGACAGATCTACGAGCAGTACTTC | CASSLGQIYEQYF
- | TRBJ2-7 | - | TRBV15 | TGTGCCACCAGCAGCAGACCCTGGGGAAACTACGAGCAGTACTTC | CATSSRPWGNYEQYF
- | TRBJ2-5 | few | TRBV4-1 | TGCGCCAGCAGCCAAGGGTTCCAAGAGACCCAGTACTTC | CASSQGFQETQYF
- | TRBJ1-1 | - | TRBV29-1 | TGCAGCGTTGCCGATGCGAACACTGAAGCTTTCTTT | CSVADANTEAFF
- | TRBJ1-5 | - | TRBV29-1 | TGCAGCGTCCAGGAGGGGGTACGCAATCAGCCCCAGCATTTT | CSVQEGVRNQPQHF
- | TRBJ1-2 | - | TRBV6-6 | TGTGCCAGCAGCCCAGGGAGGGGCTATGGCTACACCTTC | CASSPGRGYGYTF
- | TRBJ2-1 | - | TRBV5-1 | TGCGCCAGCCGTCAGACTGGGAATGAGCAGTTCTTC | CASRQTGNEQFF
- | TRBJ2-7 | - | TRBV30 | TGTGCCTGGAGTGTTGGGGGACCAGCCTCCTACGAGCAGTACTTC | CAWSVGGPASYEQYF
- | TRBJ1-2 | - | TRBV7-2 | TGTGCCAGCAGCTTAGCGGGCAGGGGCTATGGCTACACCTTC | CASSLAGRGYGYTF
TRBD1 | TRBJ2-7 | - | TRBV15 | TGTGCCACCAGCAGGGACAGGCCGATACTTTCCTACGAGCAGTACTTC | CATSRDRPILSYEQYF
- | TRBJ2-7 | once | TRBV29-1 | TGCAGCGTTCGTCGCAGGGGAGTCCCCTACGAGCAGTACTTC | CSVRRRGVPYEQYF
TRBD1 | TRBJ2-1 | - | TRBV4-1 | TGCGCCAGCAGCCAAGGGGACAGGGCATACAATGAGCAGTTCTTC | CASSQGDRAYNEQFF
- | TRBJ1-2 | - | TRBV6-1 | TGTGCCAGCAGTGAAGATTGGCAGGGGACCGCGGGCTACACCTTC | CASSEDWQGTAGYTF
- | TRBJ2-3 | few | TRBV9 | TGTGCCAGCAGCCCCGGGACAGATACGCAGTATTTT | CASSPGTDTQYF
- | TRBJ1-5 | - | TRBV5-6 | TGTGCCAGCAGCTTGCGGGACCCAGGGAGAAGTCAGCCCCAGCATTTT | CASSLRDPGRSQPQHF
TRBD1 | TRBJ1-1 | - | TRBV6-1 | TGTGCCAGCAGTGAGCGGGACAGGGCACGGACTAACACTGAAGCTTTCTTT | CASSERDRARTNTEAFF
TRBD1 | TRBJ1-5 | - | TRBV9 | TGTGCCAGCAGCGTAGGGGGACAGGGGGCCGATCAGCCCCAGCATTTT | CASSVGGQGADQPQHF
- | TRBJ2-7 | - | TRBV5-6 | TGTGCCAGCAGCTTCCTGGACTGGGGTGCCTACGAGCAGTACTTC | CASSFLDWGAYEQYF
- | TRBJ1-4 | few | TRBV4-1 | TGCGCCAGCAGCCCTCACAGGGCCCCGGTTGAAAAACTGTTTTTT | CASSPHRAPVEKLFF
- | TRBJ2-1 | - | TRBV5-1 | TGCGCCAGCAGCTTGACTGGGTTTAGTGAGCAGTTCTTC | CASSLTGFSEQFF
TRBD1 | TRBJ1-6 | - | TRBV27 | TGTGCCAGCAGTCAACGACAGGGATCTAATTCACCCCTCCACTTT | CASSQRQGSNSPLHF
- | TRBJ2-1 | once | TRBV30 | TGTGCCTGCTCCTCCCCGGCCCGCTACAATGAGCAGTTCTTC | CACSSPARYNEQFF
- | TRBJ2-3 | - | TRBV27 | TGTGCCAGCAGTTTATCGATCGGGATAGATACGCAGTATTTT | CASSLSIGIDTQYF
- | TRBJ1-1 | - | TRBV27 | TGTGCCAGCAGTTTAGCCGGCCCTAACACTGAAGCTTTCTTT | CASSLAGPNTEAFF
- | TRBJ2-7 | few | TRBV7-2 | TGTGCCAGCAGCTTAGGCCCCCCAGAACTGCAGTACTTC | CASSLGPPELQYF
- | TRBJ1-1 | - | TRBV23-1 | TGCGCCAGCAGTCCTGGGAACACTGAAGCTTTCTTT | CASSPGNTEAFF
TRBD1 | TRBJ1-5 | - | TRBV2 | TGTGCCAGCAATACAGGGGGGGCTATCAATCAGCCCCAGCATTTT | CASNTGGAINQPQHF
- | TRBJ1-5 | few | TRBV2 | TGTGCCAGCAGTGCGGAGCCCGCGGGACAGCCCCAGCATTTT | CASSAEPAGQPQHF
- | TRBJ1-1 | - | TRBV10-3 | TGTGCCATCAGTGAGTCGGGCCCCTGGAACACTGAAGCTTTCTTT | CAISESGPWNTEAFF
- | TRBJ2-7 | - | TRBV15 | TGTGCCACCAGCAGAGATATTCCCGGGGAGCAGTACTTC | CATSRDIPGEQYF
- | TRBJ1-6 | - | TRBV30 | TGTGCCTGGAGTGTGACGGGGGCAAATTCACCCCTCCACTTT | CAWSVTGANSPLHF
TRBD1 | TRBJ2-7 | - | TRBV25-1 | TGTGCCAGCAGCGACAGGGAGCCCTACGAGCAGTACTTC | CASSDREPYEQYF
- | TRBJ1-2 | few | TRBV7-9 | TGCGCTCCGGGTGACAGATCTTCTATGTTGGGCTACACCTTC | CAPGDRSSMLGYTF
- | TRBJ1-1 | - | TRBV2 | TGTGCCAGCAGCCGGAGGAACACTGAAGCTTTCTTT | CASSRRNTEAFF
TRBD1 | TRBJ2-5 | few | TRBV19 | TGTGCCAGTAGACAAACAGGGGTAGGCCAAGAGACCCAGTACTTC | CASRQTGVGQETQYF
- | TRBJ1-4 | - | TRBV30 | TGTGCCTGGAGTGTAGGAGGAAAACTGTTTTTT | CAWSVGGKLFF
- | TRBJ1-2 | - | TRBV29-1 | TGCAGCGTTGAGGGCGGGGTGGGCGGCTACACCTTC | CSVEGGVGGYTF
- | TRBJ2-7 | - | TRBV19 | TGTGCCAGTAGTATCAGGCACAGAACCTACGAGCAGTACTTC | CASSIRHRTYEQYF
- | TRBJ2-7 | - | TRBV2 | TGTGCCAGCAGTGGCAGAGGGCGGGAGTACTTC | CASSGRGREYF
- | TRBJ1-5 | - | TRBV2 | TGTGCCAGCAGTGTAAATACCTTTCAGCCCCAGCATTTT | CASSVNTFQPQHF
- | TRBJ2-2 | - | TRBV29-1 | TGCAGCGCCCGGCCCGGGGTCAACACCGGGGAGCTGTTTTTT | CSARPGVNTGELFF
- | TRBJ2-5 | - | TRBV2 | TGTGCCAGCGGGGGCCTTCAGAGGGAGACCCAGTACTTC | CASGGLQRETQYF
- | TRBJ2-1 | many | TRBV11-2 | TGTGCCAGCAGCCGTAGCGGAGCAACCTACAATGAGCAGTTCTTC | CASSRSGATYNEQFF
- | TRBJ1-2 | - | TRBV7-8 | TGTGCCAGCAGCTTGGGCGAAGGTGGTGGCTACACCTTC | CASSLGEGGGYTF
- | TRBJ1-2 | few | TRBV29-1 | TGCAGCGTTGATGTTGGGTTCAGGGGTTGGTTGGACTATGGCTACACCTTC | CSVDVGFRGWLDYGYTF
- | TRBJ2-3 | - | TRBV10-3 | TGTGCCATCAGCCCGGGACTGTCCGCCACAGATACGCAGTATTTT | CAISPGLSATDTQYF
- | TRBJ2-5 | - | TRBV30 | TGTGCCTGGAGTGGGACAGCGGGCGGGGAGACCCAGTACTTC | CAWSGTAGGETQYF
- | TRBJ1-6 | - | TRBV30 | TGTGCCACAAAGCCTATTCTGAATTCACCCCTCCACTTT | CATKPILNSPLHF
- | TRBJ1-5 | - | TRBV30 | TGTGCCTGGAGTGTACGGCAGGCAAATCAGCCCCAGCATTTT | CAWSVRQANQPQHF